A single sample is the source of the 11 T cell receptor beta chains below, sequenced in a study of cytomegalovirus exposure and HLA in healthy donors. Use of 60 Vbeta and 13 Jbeta primers characterized the PCR. The repertoire was sequenced with immunoSEQ multiplex PCR; TCRdb's copy has only in-frame clones and lacks some. The table has about 91,000 clones, roughly 86% seen once. The specimen was PBMCs. The receptor set was obtained from a young man in good health and CMV-seropositive.

The chain uses TRBV18 and TRBJ2-4; 9 nucleotides agree with TRBD1. Germline CDR1 KGHSH, CDR2 LQKENI. J gave up 1 base and V 0 bases, and 10 bases lay outside the gene matches. There are 19 residues in the CDR3. The CDR3 sequence is CASSPPRGTGMGAKNIQYF. CDR3 sequence (DNA): TGTGCCAGCTCACCACCGCGTGGGACAGGGATGGGTGCCAAAAACATTCAGTACTTC.

This chain links TRBV7-9 with TRBJ2-3; TRBD2 aligns across 12 bases. Unmatched junction bases numbered 9, after V lost 5 bases and J lost 3 bases. Germline V lookup: CDR1 SEHNR, CDR2 FQNEAQ (reference sequence). CDR3 size: 17 residues. CDR3 coding DNA: TGTGCCAGCAGCCCAAAGGGGCTAGCGGGAGGGACAGATACGCAGTATTTT. It is translated as CASSPKGLAGGTDTQYF.

Remarks on this clone: Other DNA sequences in the sample encode the same CDR3. This chain uses TRBV7-8 with TRBJ2-5; possibly TRBD1 for D (6 bases). The CDR3 length is 14 residues. Germline V lookup: CDR1 SGHVS, CDR2 FQNEAQ. Trimming removed 2 bases from V and 5 bases from J, with 12 bases in between. The CDR3, as DNA: TGTGCCAGCAGCTTATTGGGGGCTCGGGAGACCCAGTACTTC. Protein sequence: CASSLLGARETQYF.

The V gene is TRBV28, the J gene TRBJ1-4, with D possibly TRBD1 on 5 matching bases. The ends were cut back, 4 bases at V and 8 bases at J, with 17 bases in the middle. Per germline, CDR1 MDHEN and CDR2 SYDVKM. This CDR3 has 15 amino acids. The CDR3 protein is CASSSTPAGLEKLFF. The CDR3 DNA reads TGTGCCAGCAGTTCTACCCCGGCGGGGCTCGAAAAACTGTTTTTT.

This clone was recorded a few times. The chain has TRBV19 and TRBJ2-1; TRBD2 agrees at 7 bases. CDR1 and CDR2 (germline): LNHDA, SQIVND (reference sequence). J was trimmed by 10 bases and V by 9 bases; bases with no gene match: 12. CDR3 size: 13 residues. CDR3: CASERMAGVEQFF. The CDR3 DNA is TGTGCCAGCGAGAGAATGGCGGGAGTGGAGCAGTTCTTC. The full variable domain, its missing parts supplied by reference TRBV19 and TRBJ2-1, is DGGITQSPKYLFRKEGQNVTLSCEQNLNHDAMYWYRQDPGQGLRLIYYSQIVNDFQKGDIAEGYSVSREKKESFPLTVTSAQKNPTAFYLCASERMAGVEQFFGPGTRLTVL.

The CDR3 DNA is TGCAGCTCCTGGACTTTTGGGGGGGAGACCCAGTACTTC. Amino acid sequence: CSSWTFGGETQYF. The rearrangement joins TRBV29-1 to TRBJ2-5, with D perhaps TRBD2 (6 bases). Looked up from germline, CDR1 is SQVTM and CDR2 is ANQGSEA. Trimming shortened V by 8 bases and J by 5 bases, and 18 bases separated the two germline ends. The CDR3 is 13 amino acids.

This chain joins TRBV5-1 and TRBJ1-2; 9 nucleotides match TRBD1. This CDR3 spans 15 amino acids. CDR1 is SGHRS and CDR2 is YFSETQ in the germline V gene. With 0 bases clipped from V and 6 bases from J, the junction kept 6 bases outside the gene matches. The DNA of the CDR3 is TGCGCCAGCAGCTTGGCAGGACAGGGGTTGAATGGCTACACCTTC. Its translation is CASSLAGQGLNGYTF.

V usage is TRBV7-2 and J usage is TRBJ2-1; TRBD1 might be the D (5 bases). The V gene's germline CDR1 is SGHTA and CDR2 FQGNSA. This CDR3 spans 14 amino acids. Trimming pared 2 bases from V and 6 bases from J, leaving 11 bases between. The CDR3 nucleotides read TGTGCCAGCAGCTTACAGGGTCGAAGCAATGAGCAGTTCTTC. Its translation: CASSLQGRSNEQFF.

CDR3 residues: CARRTGHQPQHF. The DNA for the CDR3 is TGTGCCAGACGAACAGGACACCAGCCCCAGCATTTT. The chain has TRBV5-3 and TRBJ1-5, with a weak D call TRBD1 (5 bases). TRBV5-3 is an ORF, and what it does is uncertain. The V gene lost 7 bases and the J gene lost 7 bases, with 12 bases spanning the gap. The CDR3 runs to 12 residues.

The V and J genes are TRBV30 and TRBJ2-7; tentatively, D is TRBD2 (6 bases). Per the germline V gene, CDR1 is GTSNPN and CDR2 is SVGIG (reference sequence). The CDR3 covers 13 residues. Trimming took off 1 base at V and 2 bases at J, with 9 bases between the two ends. The CDR3: CAWSGTGAYEQYF. The CDR3 bases are TGTGCCTGGAGTGGGACGGGGGCCTACGAGCAGTACTTC.

V usage is TRBV30 and J usage is TRBJ1-3; D gene uncertain. The CDR3 sequence is 19 residues long. Germline V lookup: CDR1 GTSNPN, CDR2 SVGIG (reference sequence). Trimming took 0 bases from V and 0 from J, leaving 21 bases between them. CDR3 in amino acids: CAWSVRRLLIKVSGNTIYF. The DNA of the CDR3 is TGTGCCTGGAGTGTACGCAGGCTCTTGATAAAAGTCTCTGGAAACACCATATATTTT.